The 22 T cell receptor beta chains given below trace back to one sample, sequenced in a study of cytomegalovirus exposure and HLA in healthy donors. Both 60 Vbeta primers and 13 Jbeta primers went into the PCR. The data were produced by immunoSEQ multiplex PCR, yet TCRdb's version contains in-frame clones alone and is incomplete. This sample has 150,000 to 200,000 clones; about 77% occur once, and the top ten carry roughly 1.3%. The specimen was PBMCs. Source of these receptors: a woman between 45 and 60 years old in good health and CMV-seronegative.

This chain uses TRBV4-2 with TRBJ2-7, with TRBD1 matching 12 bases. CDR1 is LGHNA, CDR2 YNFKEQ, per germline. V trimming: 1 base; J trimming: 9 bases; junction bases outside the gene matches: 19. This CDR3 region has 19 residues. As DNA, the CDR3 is TGTGCCAGCAGCCAAGTCGGGGACAGGGGGCCAGGTGGCTTACGAGGGCAGTACTTC. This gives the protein CASSQVGDRGPGGLRGQYF.

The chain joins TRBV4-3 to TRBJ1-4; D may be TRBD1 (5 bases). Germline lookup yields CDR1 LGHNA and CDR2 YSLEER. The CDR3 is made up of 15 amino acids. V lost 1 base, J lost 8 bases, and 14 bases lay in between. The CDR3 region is CASSQGGAAGEKLFF. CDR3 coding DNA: TGCGCCAGCAGCCAAGGCGGTGCAGCAGGGGAAAAACTGTTTTTT.

CDR3 region: CASSDGGGQYF. CDR3 bases: TGTGCCAGCAGCGACGGCGGCGGGCAGTACTTC. This sequence joins TRBV7-2 and TRBJ2-7; D ambiguous. The germline V gene encodes CDR1 SGHTA and CDR2 FQGNSA. V shed 5 bases and J shed 9 bases, with 11 bases lying between them. The length of the CDR3 is 11 residues.

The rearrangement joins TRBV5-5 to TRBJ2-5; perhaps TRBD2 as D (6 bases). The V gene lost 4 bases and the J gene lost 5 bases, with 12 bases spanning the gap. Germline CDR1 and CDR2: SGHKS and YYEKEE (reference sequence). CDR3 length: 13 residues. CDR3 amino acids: CASSQLARETQYF. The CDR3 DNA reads TGTGCCAGCAGCCAACTAGCACGGGAGACCCAGTACTTC.

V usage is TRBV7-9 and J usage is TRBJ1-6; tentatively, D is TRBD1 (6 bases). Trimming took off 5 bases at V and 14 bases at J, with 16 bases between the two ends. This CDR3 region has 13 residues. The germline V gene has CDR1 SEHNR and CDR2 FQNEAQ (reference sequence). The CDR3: CASSPRQVATLHF. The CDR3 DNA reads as TGTGCCAGCAGCCCACGACAGGTCGCCACCCTCCACTTT.

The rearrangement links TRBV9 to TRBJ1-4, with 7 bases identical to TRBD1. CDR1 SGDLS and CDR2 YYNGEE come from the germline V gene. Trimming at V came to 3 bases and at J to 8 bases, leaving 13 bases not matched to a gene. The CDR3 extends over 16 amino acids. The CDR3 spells CASSALLQGTGEKLFF. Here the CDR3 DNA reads TGTGCCAGCAGCGCCCTCCTACAGGGGACTGGCGAAAAACTGTTTTTT.

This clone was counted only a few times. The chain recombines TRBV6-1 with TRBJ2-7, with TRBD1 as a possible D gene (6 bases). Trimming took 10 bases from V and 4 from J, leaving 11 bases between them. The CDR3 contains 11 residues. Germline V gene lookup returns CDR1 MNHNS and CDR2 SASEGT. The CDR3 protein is CAITRGYEQYF. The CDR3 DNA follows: TGTGCCATAACCAGGGGTTACGAGCAGTACTTC.

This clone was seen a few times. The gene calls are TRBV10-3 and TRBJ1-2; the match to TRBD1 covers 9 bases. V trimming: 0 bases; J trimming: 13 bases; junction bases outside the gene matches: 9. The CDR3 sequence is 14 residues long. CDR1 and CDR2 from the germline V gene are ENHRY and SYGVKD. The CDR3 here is CAISESGTGLEGTF. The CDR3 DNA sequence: TGTGCCATCAGTGAGTCCGGGACAGGGCTAGAGGGCACCTTC.

In nucleotides, the CDR3 is TGCGCCAGCAGCCAACTAGCGGGGGTATACGAGCAGTACTTC. Its translation is CASSQLAGVYEQYF. The J gene is TRBJ2-7, the V gene TRBV4-1, with TRBD2 matching over 10 bases. Germline CDR1 reads MGHRA; CDR2 reads YSYEKL. V gave up 2 bases and J gave up 4 bases; unmatched junction bases: 2. The CDR3 covers 14 residues.

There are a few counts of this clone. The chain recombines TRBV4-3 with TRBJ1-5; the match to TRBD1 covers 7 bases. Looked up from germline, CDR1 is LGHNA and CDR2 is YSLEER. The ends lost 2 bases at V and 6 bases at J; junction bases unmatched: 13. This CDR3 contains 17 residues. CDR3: CASSQHPTGAGGQPQHF. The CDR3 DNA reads TGCGCCAGCAGCCAACATCCTACAGGGGCCGGGGGTCAGCCCCAGCATTTT.

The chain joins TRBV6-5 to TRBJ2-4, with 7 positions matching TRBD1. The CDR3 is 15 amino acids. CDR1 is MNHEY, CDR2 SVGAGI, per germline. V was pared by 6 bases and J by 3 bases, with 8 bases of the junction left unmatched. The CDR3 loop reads CASSRDSNLKNIQYF. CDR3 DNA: TGTGCCAGCAGCCGGGACAGCAACCTCAAAAACATTCAGTACTTC.

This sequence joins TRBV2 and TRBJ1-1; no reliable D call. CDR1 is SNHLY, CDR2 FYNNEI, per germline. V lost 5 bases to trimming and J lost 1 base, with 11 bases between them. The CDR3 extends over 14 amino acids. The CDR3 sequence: CASSKQDRNTEAFF. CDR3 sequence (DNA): TGTGCCAGCAGTAAGCAGGATCGGAACACTGAAGCTTTCTTT.

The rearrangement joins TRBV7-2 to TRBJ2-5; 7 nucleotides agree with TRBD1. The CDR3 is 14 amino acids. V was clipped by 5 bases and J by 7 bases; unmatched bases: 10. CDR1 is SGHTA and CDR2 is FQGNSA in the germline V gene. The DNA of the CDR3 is TGTGCCAGCAGCCCACACCGACAGGGCGGGACCCAGTACTTC. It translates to CASSPHRQGGTQYF.

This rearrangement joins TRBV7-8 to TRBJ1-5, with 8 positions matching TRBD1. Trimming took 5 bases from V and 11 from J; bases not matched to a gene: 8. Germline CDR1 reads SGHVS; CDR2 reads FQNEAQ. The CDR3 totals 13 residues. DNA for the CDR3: TGTGCCAGCAGCCTGACAGGGGATGGGGCCCAGCATTTT. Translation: CASSLTGDGAQHF. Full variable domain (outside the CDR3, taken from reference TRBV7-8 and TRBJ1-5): GAGVSQSPRYKVAKRGQDVALRCDPISGHVSLFWYQQALGQGPEFLTYFQNEAQLDKSGLPSDRFFAERPEGSVSTLKIQRTQQEDSAVYLCASSLTGDGAQHFGDGTRLSIL.

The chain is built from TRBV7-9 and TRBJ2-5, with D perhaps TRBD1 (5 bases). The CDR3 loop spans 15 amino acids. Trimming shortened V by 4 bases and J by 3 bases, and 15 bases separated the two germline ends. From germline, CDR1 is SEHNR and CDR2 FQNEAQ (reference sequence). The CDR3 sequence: CASSYSTVFKETQYF. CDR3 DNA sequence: TGTGCCAGCAGCTACTCGACAGTGTTTAAAGAGACCCAGTACTTC.

The CDR3 loop is CASSPSGMWTGELFF. DNA for the CDR3: TGTGCCAGCAGCCCTAGCGGGATGTGGACCGGGGAGCTGTTTTTT. V and J are TRBV2 and TRBJ2-2, with 9 bases lining up with TRBD2. The CDR3 has 15 residues. CDR1 is SNHLY and CDR2 is FYNNEI in the germline V gene. After removal of 6 bases from V and 5 bases from J, the junction contained 7 bases not matched to a gene.

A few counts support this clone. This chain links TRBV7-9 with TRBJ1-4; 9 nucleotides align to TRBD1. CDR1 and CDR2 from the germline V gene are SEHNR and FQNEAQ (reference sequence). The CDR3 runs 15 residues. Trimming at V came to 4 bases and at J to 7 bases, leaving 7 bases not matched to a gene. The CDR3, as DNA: TGTGCCAGCAGCTGGTCACAGGGGGCGTCTGAAAAACTGTTTTTT. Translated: CASSWSQGASEKLFF. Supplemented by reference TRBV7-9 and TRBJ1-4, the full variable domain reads DTGVSQNPRHKITKRGQNVTFRCDPISEHNRLYWYRQTLGQGPEFLTYFQNEAQLEKSRLLSDRFSAERPKGSFSTLEIQRTEQGDSAMYLCASSWSQGASEKLFFGSGTQLSVL.

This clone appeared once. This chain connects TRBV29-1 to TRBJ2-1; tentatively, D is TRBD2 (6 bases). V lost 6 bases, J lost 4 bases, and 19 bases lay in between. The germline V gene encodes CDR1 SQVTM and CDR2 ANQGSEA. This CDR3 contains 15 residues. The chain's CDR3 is CSVRERDLGYNEQFF. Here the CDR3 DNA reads TGCAGCGTCCGGGAGAGGGACCTGGGATACAATGAGCAGTTCTTC.

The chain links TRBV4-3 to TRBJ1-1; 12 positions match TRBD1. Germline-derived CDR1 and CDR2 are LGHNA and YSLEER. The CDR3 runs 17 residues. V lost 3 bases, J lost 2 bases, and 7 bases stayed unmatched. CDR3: CASSQVGTGGDNTEAFF. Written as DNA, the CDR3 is TGCGCCAGCAGCCAGGTAGGGACAGGGGGCGACAACACTGAAGCTTTCTTT.

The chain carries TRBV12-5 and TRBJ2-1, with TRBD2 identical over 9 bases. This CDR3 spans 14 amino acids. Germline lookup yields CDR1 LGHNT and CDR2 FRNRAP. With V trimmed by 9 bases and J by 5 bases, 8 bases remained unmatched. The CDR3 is CASQLAGVNNEQFF. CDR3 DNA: TGTGCTAGCCAATTAGCGGGGGTCAACAATGAGCAGTTCTTC.

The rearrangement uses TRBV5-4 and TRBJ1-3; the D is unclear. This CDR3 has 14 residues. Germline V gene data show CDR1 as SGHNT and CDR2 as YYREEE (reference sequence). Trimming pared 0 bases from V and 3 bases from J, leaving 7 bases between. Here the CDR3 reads CASSLGAHGNTIYF. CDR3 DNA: TGTGCCAGCAGCTTGGGTGCACATGGAAACACCATATATTTT. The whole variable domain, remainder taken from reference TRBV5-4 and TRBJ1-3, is ETGVTQSPTHLIKTRGQQVTLRCSSQSGHNTVSWYQQALGQGPQFIFQYYREEENGRGNFPPRFSGLQFPNYSSELNVNALELDDSALYLCASSLGAHGNTIYFGEGSWLTVV.

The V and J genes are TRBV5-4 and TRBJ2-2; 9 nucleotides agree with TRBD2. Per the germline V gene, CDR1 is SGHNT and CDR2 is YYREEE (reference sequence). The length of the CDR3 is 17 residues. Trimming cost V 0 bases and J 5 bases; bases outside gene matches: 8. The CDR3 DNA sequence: TGTGCCAGCAGCTTGGACGCGCGGGGGGGTGGGACCGGGGAGCTGTTTTTT. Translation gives CASSLDARGGGTGELFF. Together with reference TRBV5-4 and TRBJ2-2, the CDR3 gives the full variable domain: ETGVTQSPTHLIKTRGQQVTLRCSSQSGHNTVSWYQQALGQGPQFIFQYYREEENGRGNFPPRFSGLQFPNYSSELNVNALELDDSALYLCASSLDARGGGTGELFFGEGSRLTVL.